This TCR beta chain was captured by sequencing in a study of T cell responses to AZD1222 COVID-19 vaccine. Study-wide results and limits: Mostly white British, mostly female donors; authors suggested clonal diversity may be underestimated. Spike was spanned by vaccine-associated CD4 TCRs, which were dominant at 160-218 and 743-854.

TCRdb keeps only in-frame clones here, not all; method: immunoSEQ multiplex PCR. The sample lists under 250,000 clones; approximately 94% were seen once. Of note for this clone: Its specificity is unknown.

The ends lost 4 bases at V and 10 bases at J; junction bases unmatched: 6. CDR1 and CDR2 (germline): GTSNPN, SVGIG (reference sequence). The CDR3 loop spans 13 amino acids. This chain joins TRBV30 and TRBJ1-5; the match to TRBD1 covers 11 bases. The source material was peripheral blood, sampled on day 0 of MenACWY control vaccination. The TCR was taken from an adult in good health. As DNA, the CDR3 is TGTGCCTGGATGGACAGGGGGCGAGGTCCCCAGCATTTT. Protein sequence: CAWMDRGRGPQHF.